This TCR beta chain is from a study of cytomegalovirus exposure and HLA in healthy donors. Overall study findings and caveats: Later analysis associated a missense DCLRE1C variant with TCR beta V- and J-gene trimming.

Comments on this clone: Its matching antigen is unknown.

The CDR3 consists of 16 residues. Trimming left V 1 base short and J 0 bases short, with 10 bases between. Germline lookup yields CDR1 SNHLY and CDR2 FYNNEI. The PCR ran on 60 Vbeta and 13 Jbeta primers. The method was immunoSEQ multiplex PCR; TCRdb's version includes in-frame clones alone and lacks a portion of them. The sample consists of some 160,000 clones, just under 80% of them appearing once. The chain joins TRBV2 to TRBJ2-1; tentatively, D is TRBD1 (5 bases). Sequenced input: PBMCs. This clonotype originated in a woman aged 40 to 49 in good health and CMV-seropositive. In nucleotides, the CDR3 is TGTGCCAGCAGTGAAGACCAGGGCCCCTCCTACAATGAGCAGTTCTTC. Translating gives CASSEDQGPSYNEQFF. Full variable domain (rest looked up from reference TRBV2 and TRBJ2-1): EPEVTQTPSHQVTQMGQEVILRCVPISNHLYFYWYRQILGQKVEFLVSFYNNEISEKSEIFDDQFSVERPDGSNFTLKIRSTKLEDSAMYFCASSEDQGPSYNEQFFGPGTRLTVL.